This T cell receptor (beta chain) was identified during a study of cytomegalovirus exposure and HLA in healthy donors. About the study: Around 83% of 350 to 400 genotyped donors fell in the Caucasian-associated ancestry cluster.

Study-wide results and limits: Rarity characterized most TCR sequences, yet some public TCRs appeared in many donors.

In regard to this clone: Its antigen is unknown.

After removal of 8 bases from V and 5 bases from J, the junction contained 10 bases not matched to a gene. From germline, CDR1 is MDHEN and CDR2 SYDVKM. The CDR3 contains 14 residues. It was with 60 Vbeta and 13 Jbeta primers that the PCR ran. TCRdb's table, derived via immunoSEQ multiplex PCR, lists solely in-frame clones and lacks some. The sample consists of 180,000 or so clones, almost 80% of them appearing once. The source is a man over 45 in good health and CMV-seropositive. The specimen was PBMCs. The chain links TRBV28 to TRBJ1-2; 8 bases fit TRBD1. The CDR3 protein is CASFEGTGAYGYTF. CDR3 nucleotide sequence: TGTGCCAGCTTCGAAGGGACAGGTGCTTATGGCTACACCTTC.